This TCR beta chain was sequenced in a study of blood T cells in healthy people across ages. This clonotype was seen more than once but under ten times. Using a J-beta primer mix together with a sample-barcoded 5' primer, a second PCR was run for about 7 to 12 cycles. TCRdb passed the 5' RACE reads through MiXCR, listing each CDR3 protein once. The sample carries 800,000 to 1,300,000 distinct CDR3 sequences, about 23% recorded once. Germline V gene sequence: CDR1 MGHRA, CDR2 YSYEKL. Trimming removed 3 bases from V and 6 bases from J; junction bases left unmatched: 5. The CDR3 totals 14 residues. The same data also contributed to another study, on T cells of mothers and their children.

The receptor's source is a girl aged 2 to 9 in good health. The chain uses TRBV4-1 and TRBJ2-7, with 10 nucleotides matching TRBD2. Input material: blood. CDR3 nucleotide sequence: TGCGCCAGCAGCCACGGACTAGCGGCTGGCGAGCAGTACTTC. Translating gives CASSHGLAAGEQYF.